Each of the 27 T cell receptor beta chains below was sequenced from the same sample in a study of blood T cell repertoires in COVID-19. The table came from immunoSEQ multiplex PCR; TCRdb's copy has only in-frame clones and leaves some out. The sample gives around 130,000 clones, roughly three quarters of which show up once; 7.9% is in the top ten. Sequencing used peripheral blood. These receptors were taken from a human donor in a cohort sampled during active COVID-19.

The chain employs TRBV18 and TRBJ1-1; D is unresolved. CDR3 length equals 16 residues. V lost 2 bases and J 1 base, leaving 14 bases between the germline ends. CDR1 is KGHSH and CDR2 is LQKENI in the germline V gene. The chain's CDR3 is CASSPFHPGQNTEAFF. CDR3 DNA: TGTGCCAGCTCACCATTTCATCCCGGTCAGAACACTGAAGCTTTCTTT.

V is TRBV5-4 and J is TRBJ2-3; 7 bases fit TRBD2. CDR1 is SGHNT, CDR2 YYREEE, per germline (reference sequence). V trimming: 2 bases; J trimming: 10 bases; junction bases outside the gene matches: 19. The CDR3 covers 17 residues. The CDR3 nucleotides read TGTGCCAGCAGCTTCGGGCTAGCGGCCTTCACAAGGGACGCGCAGTATTTT. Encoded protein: CASSFGLAAFTRDAQYF.

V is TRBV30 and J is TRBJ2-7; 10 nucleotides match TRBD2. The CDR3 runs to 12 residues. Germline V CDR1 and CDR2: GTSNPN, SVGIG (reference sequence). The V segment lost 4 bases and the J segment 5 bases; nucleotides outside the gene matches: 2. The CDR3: CAWNLAGDEQYF. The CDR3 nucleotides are TGTGCCTGGAATCTAGCGGGAGACGAGCAGTACTTC.

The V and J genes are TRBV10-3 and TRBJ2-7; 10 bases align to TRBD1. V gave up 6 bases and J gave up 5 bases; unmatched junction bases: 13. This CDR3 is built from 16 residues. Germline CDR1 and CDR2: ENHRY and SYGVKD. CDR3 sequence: CAIRETRDRGLDEQYF. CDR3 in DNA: TGTGCCATCAGAGAAACACGGGACAGGGGTCTCGACGAGCAGTACTTC.

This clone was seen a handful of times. CDR3 DNA sequence: TGTGCCAGCGGGGGCCCAGGGGTCGACGAGCAGTACTTC. Amino acid sequence: CASGGPGVDEQYF. The J gene is TRBJ2-7, the V gene TRBV12-3 or TRBV12-4, with a weak D call TRBD1 (6 bases). CDR3 length: 13 amino acids. V was cut by 8 bases and J by 5 bases, with 16 bases left in between.

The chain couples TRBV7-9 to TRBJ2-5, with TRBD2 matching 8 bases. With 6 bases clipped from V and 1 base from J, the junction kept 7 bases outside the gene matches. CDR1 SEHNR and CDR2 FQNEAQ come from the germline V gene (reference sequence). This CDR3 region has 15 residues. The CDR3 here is CASRKRGSLQETQYF. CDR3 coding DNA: TGTGCCAGCAGAAAGCGGGGGAGCCTCCAAGAGACCCAGTACTTC.

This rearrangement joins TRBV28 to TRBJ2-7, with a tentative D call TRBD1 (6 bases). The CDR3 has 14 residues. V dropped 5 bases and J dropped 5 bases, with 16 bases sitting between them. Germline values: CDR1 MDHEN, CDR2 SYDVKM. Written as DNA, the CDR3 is TGTGCCAGCAGTGCCCACAGGGAGAGGGACGAGCAGTACTTC. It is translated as CASSAHRERDEQYF.

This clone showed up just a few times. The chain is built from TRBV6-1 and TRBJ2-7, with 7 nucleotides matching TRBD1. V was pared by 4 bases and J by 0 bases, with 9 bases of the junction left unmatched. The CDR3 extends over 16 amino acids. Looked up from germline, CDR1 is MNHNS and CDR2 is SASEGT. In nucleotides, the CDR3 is TGTGCCAGCAGTGTAACAGGGGACCTCCTCTCCTACGAGCAGTACTTC. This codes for CASSVTGDLLSYEQYF.

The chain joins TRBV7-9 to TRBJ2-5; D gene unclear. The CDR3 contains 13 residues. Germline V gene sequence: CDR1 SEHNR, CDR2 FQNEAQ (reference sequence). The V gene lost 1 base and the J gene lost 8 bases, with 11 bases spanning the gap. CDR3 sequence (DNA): TGTGCCAGCAGCTTAGATCCGGGTTTCACCCAGTACTTC. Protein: CASSLDPGFTQYF.

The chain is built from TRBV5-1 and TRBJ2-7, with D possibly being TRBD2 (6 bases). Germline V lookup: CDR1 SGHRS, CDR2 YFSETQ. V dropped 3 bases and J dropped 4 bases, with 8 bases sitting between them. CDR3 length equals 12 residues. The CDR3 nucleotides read TGCGCCAGCAGCTCCCGGGAGTACGAGCAGTACTTC. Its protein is CASSSREYEQYF.

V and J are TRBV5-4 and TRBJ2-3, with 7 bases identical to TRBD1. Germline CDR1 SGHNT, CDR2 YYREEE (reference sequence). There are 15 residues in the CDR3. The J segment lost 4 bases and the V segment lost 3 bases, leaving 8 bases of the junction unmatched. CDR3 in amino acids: CASSWLTGNADTQYF. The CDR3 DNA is TGTGCCAGCAGCTGGTTGACAGGGAACGCAGATACGCAGTATTTT.

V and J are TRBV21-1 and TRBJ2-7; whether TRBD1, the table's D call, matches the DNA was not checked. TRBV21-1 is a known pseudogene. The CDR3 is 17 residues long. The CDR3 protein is CASSKSRGTGLAYEQYF. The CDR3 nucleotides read TGTGCCAGCAGCAAATCTCGCGGGACAGGCTTAGCCTACGAGCAGTACTTC.

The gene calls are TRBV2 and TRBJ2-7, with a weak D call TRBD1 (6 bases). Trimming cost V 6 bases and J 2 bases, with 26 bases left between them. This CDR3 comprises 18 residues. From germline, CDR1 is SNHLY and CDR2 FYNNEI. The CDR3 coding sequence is TGTGCCAGCAGCCGAAGACAGGCCCGTTCTCATCAGACCTACGAGCAGTACTTC. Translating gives CASSRRQARSHQTYEQYF.

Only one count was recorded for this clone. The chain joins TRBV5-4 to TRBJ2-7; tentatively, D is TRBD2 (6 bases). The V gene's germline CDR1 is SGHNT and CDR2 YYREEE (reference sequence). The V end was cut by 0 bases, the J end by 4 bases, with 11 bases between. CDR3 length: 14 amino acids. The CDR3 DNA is TGTGCCAGCAGCTTGGACGGGAGTGGGTACGAGCAGTACTTC. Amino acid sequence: CASSLDGSGYEQYF.

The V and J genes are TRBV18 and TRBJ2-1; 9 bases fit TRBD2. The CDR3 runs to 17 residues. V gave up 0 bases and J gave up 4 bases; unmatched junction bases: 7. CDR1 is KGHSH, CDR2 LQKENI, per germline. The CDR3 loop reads CASSPPGVAGDYNEQFF. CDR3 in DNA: TGTGCCAGCTCACCACCGGGCGTAGCGGGAGATTACAATGAGCAGTTCTTC.

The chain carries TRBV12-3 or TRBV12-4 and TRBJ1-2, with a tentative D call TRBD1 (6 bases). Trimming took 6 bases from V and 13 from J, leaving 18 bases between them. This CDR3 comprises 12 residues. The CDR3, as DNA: TGTGCCAGCAGACCGGGACACCCTCTCGCCACCTTC. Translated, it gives CASRPGHPLATF.

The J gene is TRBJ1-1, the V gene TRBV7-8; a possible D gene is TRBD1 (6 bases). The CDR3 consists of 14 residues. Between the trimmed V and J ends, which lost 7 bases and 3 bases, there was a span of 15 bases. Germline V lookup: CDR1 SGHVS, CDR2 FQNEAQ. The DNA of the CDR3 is TGTGCCAGCACCGTTACAGGGTTCGACACTGAAGCTTTCTTT. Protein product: CASTVTGFDTEAFF.

The chain's CDR3 is CAWSVSGTGGETQYF. The CDR3 bases are TGTGCCTGGAGTGTAAGTGGGACGGGAGGAGAGACCCAGTACTTC. The rearrangement links TRBV30 to TRBJ2-5; 7 nucleotides match TRBD2. Per the germline V gene, CDR1 is GTSNPN and CDR2 is SVGIG (reference sequence). The CDR3 has 15 amino acids. The V and J ends lost 0 bases and 4 bases, in that order; junction bases with no gene match: 8.

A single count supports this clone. In nucleotides, the CDR3 is TGTGCCAGCAGTATAACAGGATCAACTAATGAAAAACTGTTTTTT. Translated, it gives CASSITGSTNEKLFF. The chain joins TRBV6-5 to TRBJ1-4, with a weak D call TRBD1 (5 bases). Trimming removed 5 bases at V and 0 bases at J, with 10 bases between. Germline CDR1 is MNHEY and CDR2 is SVGAGI. There are 15 residues in the CDR3.

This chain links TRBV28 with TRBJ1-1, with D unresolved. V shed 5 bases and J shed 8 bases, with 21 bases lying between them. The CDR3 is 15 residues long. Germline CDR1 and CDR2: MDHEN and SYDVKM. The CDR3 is CASSTTLAGKIEAFF. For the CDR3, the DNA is TGTGCCAGCAGTACTACCTTAGCGGGCAAGATAGAAGCTTTCTTT.

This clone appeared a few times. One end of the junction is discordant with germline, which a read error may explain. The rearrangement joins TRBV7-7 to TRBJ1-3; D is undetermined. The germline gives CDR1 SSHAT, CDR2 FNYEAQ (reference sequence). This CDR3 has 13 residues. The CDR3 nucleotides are TGTGCTAGCAGCGTCCAGATAGGAAACACCATATATTTT. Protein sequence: CASSVQIGNTIYF.

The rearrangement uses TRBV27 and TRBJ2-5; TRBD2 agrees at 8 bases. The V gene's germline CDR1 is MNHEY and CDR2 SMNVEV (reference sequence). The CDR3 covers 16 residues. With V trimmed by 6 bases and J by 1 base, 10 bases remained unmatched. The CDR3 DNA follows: TGTGCCAGCAGCCCTTGGGGTAGCGGGATCCAAGAGACCCAGTACTTC. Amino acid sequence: CASSPWGSGIQETQYF.

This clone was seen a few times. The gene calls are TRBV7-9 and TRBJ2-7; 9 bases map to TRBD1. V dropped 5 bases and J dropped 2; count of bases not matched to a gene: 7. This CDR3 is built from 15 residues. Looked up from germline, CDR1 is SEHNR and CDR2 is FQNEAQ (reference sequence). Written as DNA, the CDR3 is TGTGCCAGCAGCACCGGGACAGGGATACCCTACGAGCAGTACTTC. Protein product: CASSTGTGIPYEQYF.

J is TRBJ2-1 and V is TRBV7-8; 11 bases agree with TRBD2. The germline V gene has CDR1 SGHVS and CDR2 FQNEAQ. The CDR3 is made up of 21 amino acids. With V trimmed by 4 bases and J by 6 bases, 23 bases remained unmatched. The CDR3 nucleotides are TGTGCCAGCAGCTACCCGGGACTAGCGGTTACCCCAGTCGGGTATCTCAATGAGCAGTTCTTC. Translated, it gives CASSYPGLAVTPVGYLNEQFF. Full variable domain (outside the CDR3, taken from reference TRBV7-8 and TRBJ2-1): GAGVSQSPRYKVAKRGQDVALRCDPISGHVSLFWYQQALGQGPEFLTYFQNEAQLDKSGLPSDRFFAERPEGSVSTLKIQRTQQEDSAVYLCASSYPGLAVTPVGYLNEQFFGPGTRLTVL.

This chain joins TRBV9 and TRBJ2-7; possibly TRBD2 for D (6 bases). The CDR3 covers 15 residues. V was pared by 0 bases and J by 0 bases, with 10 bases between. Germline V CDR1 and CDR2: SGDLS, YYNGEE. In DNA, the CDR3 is TGTGCCAGCAGCGTAGGCGGGGAGAGCTCCTACGAGCAGTACTTC. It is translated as CASSVGGESSYEQYF. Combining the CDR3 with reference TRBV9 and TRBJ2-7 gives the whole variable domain DSGVTQTPKHLITATGQRVTLRCSPRSGDLSVYWYQQSLDQGLQFLIQYYNGEERAKGNILERFSAQQFPDLHSELNLSSLELGDSALYFCASSVGGESSYEQYFGPGTRLTVT.

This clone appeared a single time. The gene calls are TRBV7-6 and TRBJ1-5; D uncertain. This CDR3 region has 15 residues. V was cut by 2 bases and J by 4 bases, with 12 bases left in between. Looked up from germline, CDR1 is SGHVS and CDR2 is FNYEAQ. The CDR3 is CASSLYVGRNQPQHF. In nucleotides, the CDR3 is TGTGCCAGCAGCTTATATGTAGGGAGGAATCAGCCCCAGCATTTT.

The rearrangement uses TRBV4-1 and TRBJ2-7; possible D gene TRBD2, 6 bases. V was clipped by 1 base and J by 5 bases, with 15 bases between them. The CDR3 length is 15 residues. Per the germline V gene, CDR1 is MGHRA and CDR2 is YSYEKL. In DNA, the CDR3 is TGCGCCAGCAGCCAAGGGGTGGAGGGTTTCGACGAGCAGTACTTC. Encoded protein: CASSQGVEGFDEQYF.